This TCR beta chain was sequenced for a study of T cell changes during pregnancy in multiple sclerosis. Using immunoSEQ multiplex PCR, the repertoire was profiled, and TCRdb retains in-frame clones only, with some absent. The sample includes approximately 32,000 clones, roughly 89% of them seen just once. Germline assignment: CDR1 MNHEY and CDR2 SMNVEV (reference sequence). V was clipped by 2 bases and J by 0 bases, with 7 bases between them. This CDR3 is built from 15 residues. This clonotype was sampled from a female donor with multiple sclerosis, enrolled in a pregnancy study. This chain links TRBV27 with TRBJ1-4, with D perhaps matching TRBD1 (5 bases). This sample comprised CD8+ T cells from peripheral blood mononuclear cells, obtained in the second trimester of pregnancy. CDR3 DNA sequence: TGTGCCAGCAGTTTAGGGGCATCAACTAATGAAAAACTGTTTTTT. Translating gives CASSLGASTNEKLFF.